The rows below give T cell receptor beta chains drawn from one sample of a study of vaccination and CD4 T cells after COVID-19. TCRdb passed the PCR reads through MiXCR, listing each CDR3 protein once. The sample records about 12,000 distinct CDR3 sequences, roughly 44% being singletons. Their antigens are not known. Material: CD4+ T cells from blood, cultured in vitro. Every receptor here comes from a human donor who had recovered from COVID-19. Both conserved end residues are part of each CDR3. Fields, in order: V gene, J gene, clone size, D gene, CDR3 protein, CDR3 DNA. A D gene is named only where the DNA matches it firmly. A row's size may be missing; if present it is once, few, many or a size class.

>TRBV11-2|TRBJ2-7|NA|NA
CASSLLLSGRTYEQYF
TGTGCCAGCAGCTTACTGCTTAGTGGTCGGACCTACGAGCAGTACTTC
>TRBV27|TRBJ2-4|few|NA
CASSQEELAKNIQYF
TGTGCCAGCAGCCAGGAGGAGCTAGCCAAAAACATTCAGTACTTC
>TRBV28|TRBJ1-2|NA|NA
CASSFPPRRVLRVGYTF
TGTGCCAGCAGTTTCCCTCCTCGGAGGGTCCTGAGGGTAGGCTACACCTTC
>TRBV7-9|TRBJ1-3|few|NA
CAGTRDSGNTIYF
TGTGCCGGAACCCGGGACTCTGGAAACACCATATATTTT
>TRBV7-8|TRBJ2-7|NA|TRBD2
CASSLPRRLAINSEQYF
TGTGCCAGCAGCTTACCCCGCCGACTAGCCATTAACAGCGAGCAGTACTTC
>TRBV2|TRBJ2-5|few|TRBD2
CASSAGLAGASVQETQYF
TGTGCCAGCAGCGCGGGACTAGCGGGAGCTTCCGTACAAGAGACCCAGTACTTC
>TRBV20-1|TRBJ2-1|few|NA
CSARDRVGLSSYNEQFF
TGCAGTGCTAGAGATCGAGTGGGCCTAAGCTCCTACAATGAGCAGTTCTTC
>TRBV6-1|TRBJ2-7|NA|TRBD1
CASRAGQGFSYEQYF
TGTGCCAGCAGAGCGGGACAGGGTTTCTCCTACGAGCAGTACTTC
>TRBV28|TRBJ1-3|NA|NA
CASVNSGNTIYF
TGTGCCAGCGTTAACTCTGGAAACACCATATATTTT
>TRBV6-2/TRBV6-3|TRBJ1-5|NA|NA
CASRSVGLQPQHF
TGTGCCAGCAGATCAGTCGGTTTGCAGCCCCAGCATTTT
>TRBV29-1|TRBJ1-2|once|NA
CSVGGGHGYTF
TGCAGCGTTGGTGGGGGCCATGGCTACACCTTC
>TRBV7-3|TRBJ2-2|once|TRBD2
CASSLRVGGGLNTGELFF
TGTGCCAGCAGCTTAAGGGTTGGCGGGGGACTGAACACCGGGGAGCTGTTTTTT
>TRBV28|TRBJ1-5|NA|NA
CATKAPGPSHVSPQHF
TGTGCCACTAAAGCCCCAGGGCCATCCCACGTCTCGCCCCAGCATTTT
>TRBV9|TRBJ2-7|NA|NA
CASSPRGSDPNYEQYF
TGTGCCAGCAGCCCACGAGGTAGCGACCCAAACTACGAGCAGTACTTC
>TRBV30|TRBJ1-2|NA|NA
CAWSFRVLRIANYGYTF
TGTGCCTGGAGTTTCAGGGTGCTGCGTATAGCTAACTATGGCTACACCTTC
>TRBV25-1|TRBJ2-5|few|NA
CASSEYGGIWTQYF
TGTGCCAGCAGTGAATATGGCGGGATATGGACCCAGTACTTC
>TRBV5-1|TRBJ2-5|NA|NA
CASSLVRWETQYF
TGCGCCAGCAGCCTAGTCCGGTGGGAGACCCAGTACTTC
>TRBV6-2/TRBV6-3|TRBJ2-2|NA|NA
CASGPGELFF
TGTGCCAGCGGCCCGGGGGAGCTGTTTTTT
>TRBV27|TRBJ1-1|NA|NA
CASSLSGGTGEAFF
TGTGCCAGCAGTTTATCGGGGGGAACCGGTGAAGCTTTCTTT
>TRBV2|TRBJ2-7|few|NA
CASVASPTYEQYF
TGTGCCAGCGTAGCCTCCCCTACATACGAGCAGTACTTC
>TRBV7-8|TRBJ2-1|NA|NA
CASRWDLLNEQFF
TGTGCCAGCAGATGGGACTTGCTCAATGAGCAGTTCTTC
>TRBV12-3/TRBV12-4|TRBJ2-4|NA|TRBD1
CASSSGDRYIQYF
TGTGCCAGCAGTTCAGGGGACAGATACATTCAGTACTTC
>TRBV24-1|TRBJ2-1|once|TRBD2
CATSDQPSGGKRREQFF
TGTGCCACCAGTGATCAACCTAGCGGGGGAAAGCGAAGAGAGCAGTTCTTC
>TRBV20-1|TRBJ2-5|NA|TRBD2
CSAGLAGVGETQYF
TGCAGTGCTGGACTAGCGGGAGTCGGCGAGACCCAGTACTTC
>TRBV7-8|TRBJ2-7|NA|TRBD1
CASSLPRDRLYEQYF
TGTGCCAGCAGCCTCCCCCGGGACAGACTTTACGAGCAGTACTTC
>TRBV12-3/TRBV12-4|TRBJ2-5|NA|NA
CASSFAGRETQYF
TGTGCCAGCAGTTTTGCGGGTCGGGAGACCCAGTACTTC
>TRBV20-1|TRBJ1-1|NA|TRBD1
CSAGRTGGTEAFF
TGCAGTGCTGGACGGACAGGGGGCACTGAAGCTTTCTTT
>TRBV7-6|TRBJ2-7|NA|TRBD1
CASSRDRSGEQYF
TGTGCCAGCAGTCGGGACAGATCAGGGGAGCAGTACTTC
>TRBV7-2|TRBJ2-2|NA|TRBD2
CASSLAHAGTSQGELFF
TGTGCCAGCAGCTTAGCTCACGCCGGGACTAGCCAAGGGGAGCTGTTTTTT